This T cell receptor (beta chain) comes out of a study of T cell responses to AZD1222 COVID-19 vaccine. This CDR3 region has 14 residues. V was cut by 5 bases and J by 7 bases, with 12 bases left in between. CDR1 is KGHSH and CDR2 is LQKENI in the germline V gene. Profiling relied on immunoSEQ multiplex PCR, and the TCRdb table lists in-frame clones only, not all of them. This sample carries 120,000 or so clones, roughly 90% of them seen once, and the ten largest clones take roughly 3%. V and J are TRBV18 and TRBJ1-6; D not certain. The receptor was isolated from an adult in good health. Sequencing used peripheral blood, obtained on day 0 of AZD1222 vaccination. The CDR3 DNA follows: TGTGCCAGCTCAGGGGAGGGAGTCAATTCACCCCTCCACTTT. Translation: CASSGEGVNSPLHF.